This is a list of T cell receptor beta chains from one sample in a study of blood T cell repertoires in COVID-19. Method: immunoSEQ multiplex PCR; TCRdb's copy keeps in-frame clones and lacks some. The sample records 100,000 to 150,000 clones, about 82% being singletons. The sample comprised peripheral blood. The receptors were sampled from a man in his 60s with active or convalescent COVID-19. Each CDR3 is given with its conserved first and last residue. Each record gives: CDR3 protein, V gene, J gene.

CDR3: CASSSSGTGGEYEQYF; V: TRBV28; J: TRBJ2-7
CDR3: CASSRGLQYQETQYF; V: TRBV3-1/TRBV3-2; J: TRBJ2-5
CDR3: CASSFGGYNEQFF; V: TRBV7-6; J: TRBJ2-1
CDR3: CASSSGGVGSPLHF; V: TRBV7-2; J: TRBJ1-6
CDR3: CASSQQGHPGAWGYTF; V: TRBV4-2; J: TRBJ1-2
CDR3: CASSLGTGISREQYF; V: TRBV7-9; J: TRBJ2-7
CDR3: CASSISGQPPEQFF; V: TRBV5-5; J: TRBJ2-1
CDR3: CASSESGRTNSPLHF; V: TRBV10-1; J: TRBJ1-6
CDR3: CASSSRVSYEQYF; V: TRBV5-1; J: TRBJ2-7
CDR3: CASSRDRGQVRGYTF; V: TRBV7-9; J: TRBJ1-2
CDR3: CASSLDGRRDEQFF; V: TRBV5-1; J: TRBJ2-1
CDR3: CASSLTSYNEQFF; V: TRBV12-3/TRBV12-4; J: TRBJ2-1
CDR3: CATSRDWSTGGTGELFF; V: TRBV15; J: TRBJ2-2
CDR3: CASSYGTAGVYGYTF; V: TRBV6-2/TRBV6-3; J: TRBJ1-2
CDR3: CASSPRGAGNTGELFF; V: TRBV5-1; J: TRBJ2-2
CDR3: CASSPVGQGDSYEQYF; V: TRBV28; J: TRBJ2-7
CDR3: CASSASGQEHF; V: TRBV2; J: TRBJ2-7
CDR3: CASSFQVRDNSYEQYF; V: TRBV27; J: TRBJ2-7
CDR3: CASSLEGGYNEQFF; V: TRBV5-4; J: TRBJ2-1
CDR3: CASTRGGSNTGELFF; V: TRBV9; J: TRBJ2-2
CDR3: CASTSRGQPQHF; V: TRBV7-9; J: TRBJ1-5
CDR3: CASRLPTSGRAGELFF; V: TRBV28; J: TRBJ2-2
CDR3: CASSPRTGYADTQYF; V: TRBV3-1/TRBV3-2; J: TRBJ2-3
CDR3: CASSSTGGMAEAFF; V: TRBV7-2; J: TRBJ1-1
CDR3: CASSPSGTEAFF; V: TRBV7-9; J: TRBJ1-1
CDR3: CASSRMTGAVEVYGYTF; V: TRBV7-9; J: TRBJ1-2
CDR3: CATKQGAYIGEQFF; V: TRBV10-3; J: TRBJ2-1
CDR3: CSALRGLGWVNTIYF; V: TRBV29-1; J: TRBJ1-3
CDR3: CASSFTGSNHNEQFF; V: TRBV28; J: TRBJ2-1
CDR3: CASRPSTSGNNEQFF; V: TRBV28; J: TRBJ2-1
CDR3: CASSGWGGIAEAFF; V: TRBV2; J: TRBJ1-1
CDR3: CASSPGTTFGNEQFF; V: TRBV6-2/TRBV6-3; J: TRBJ2-1
CDR3: CASSFQVTGELFF; V: TRBV5-1; J: TRBJ2-2
CDR3: CASIDLDSYEQYF; V: TRBV28; J: TRBJ2-7
CDR3: CASSLGGAVEQYF; V: TRBV5-4; J: TRBJ2-7
CDR3: CASSLGQYYGYTF; V: TRBV2; J: TRBJ1-2
CDR3: CASFQTFGGPVDTEAFF; V: TRBV21-1; J: TRBJ1-1
CDR3: CASSLEAGDIYEQYF; V: TRBV11-3; J: TRBJ2-7
CDR3: CASSLGGNRGLSKETQYF; V: TRBV5-4; J: TRBJ2-5
CDR3: CASSSKAGNFYEQYF; V: TRBV5-1; J: TRBJ2-7
CDR3: CASSLDLASGYTDTQYF; V: TRBV7-9; J: TRBJ2-3
CDR3: CASSIGSANGEAFF; V: TRBV19; J: TRBJ1-1
CDR3: CASSLYLAGGYNEQFF; V: TRBV19; J: TRBJ2-1
CDR3: CASSFRGLNGEQFF; V: TRBV11-2; J: TRBJ2-1
CDR3: CASSQGAGANQPQHF; V: TRBV4-2; J: TRBJ1-5